The next 5 T cell receptor beta chains were all read from a single sample in a study of T cells after yellow fever vaccination. TCRdb passed the 5' RACE reads through MiXCR, listing each CDR3 protein once. This table has under 150,000 distinct CDR3 sequences, roughly 8% appearing once. The sample in question was CD4+ T cells sorted from PBMCs, obtained 5 days after the yellow fever booster vaccination. The receptors shown here come from a man younger than 40 who received the YFV17D yellow fever vaccine.

This clonotype came up many times. The V and J genes are TRBV12-3 or TRBV12-4 and TRBJ2-7; D not certain. Trimming left V 3 bases short and J 3 bases short, with 9 bases between. The CDR3 covers 13 residues. CDR3: CASSFGSNYEQYF. CDR3 coding DNA: TGTGCCAGCAGTTTTGGCAGCAACTACGAGCAGTACTTC.

In this sample, this clonotype turned up many times. The chain is built from TRBV20-1 and TRBJ2-2, with 16 bases aligning to TRBD2. V gave up 6 bases and J gave up 7 bases; unmatched junction bases: 11. The germline gives CDR1 DFQATT, CDR2 SNEGSKA (reference sequence). This CDR3 spans 17 amino acids. The CDR3 coding sequence is TGCAGTGCGACTCCCGGGACTAGCGGGAGGGCCATCGGGGAGCTGTTTTTT. It translates to CSATPGTSGRAIGELFF.

This clonotype was recorded many times. The gene calls are TRBV20-1 and TRBJ2-3; D unresolved. Germline CDR1 is DFQATT and CDR2 is SNEGSKA (reference sequence). CDR3 length: 11 amino acids. V was cut by 1 base and J by 5 bases, with 4 bases left in between. The DNA for the CDR3 is TGCAGTGCTAGAGCAGTAGATACGCAGTATTTT. Its translation: CSARAVDTQYF.

The sample holds many counts of this clonotype. The rearrangement links TRBV6-5 to TRBJ2-3; 9 bases line up with TRBD1. The junction had 6 bases not matched to a gene; V was cut back by 6 bases and J by 2 bases. CDR3 length: 15 residues. Germline CDR1 MNHEY, CDR2 SVGAGI. The CDR3 coding sequence is TGTGCCAGCAGCCGGACAGGGGTCCCCACAGATACGCAGTATTTT. It translates to CASSRTGVPTDTQYF.

This clonotype appeared many times. The chain combines TRBV9 with TRBJ2-6; D possibly corresponds to TRBD2 (5 bases). The CDR3 is made up of 15 amino acids. Per the germline V gene, CDR1 is SGDLS and CDR2 is YYNGEE. V was cut by 0 bases and J by 1 base, with 5 bases left in between. The CDR3 loop reads CASSVGGSGANVLTF. The CDR3 DNA sequence: TGTGCCAGCAGCGTAGGAGGGTCTGGGGCCAACGTCCTGACTTTC.